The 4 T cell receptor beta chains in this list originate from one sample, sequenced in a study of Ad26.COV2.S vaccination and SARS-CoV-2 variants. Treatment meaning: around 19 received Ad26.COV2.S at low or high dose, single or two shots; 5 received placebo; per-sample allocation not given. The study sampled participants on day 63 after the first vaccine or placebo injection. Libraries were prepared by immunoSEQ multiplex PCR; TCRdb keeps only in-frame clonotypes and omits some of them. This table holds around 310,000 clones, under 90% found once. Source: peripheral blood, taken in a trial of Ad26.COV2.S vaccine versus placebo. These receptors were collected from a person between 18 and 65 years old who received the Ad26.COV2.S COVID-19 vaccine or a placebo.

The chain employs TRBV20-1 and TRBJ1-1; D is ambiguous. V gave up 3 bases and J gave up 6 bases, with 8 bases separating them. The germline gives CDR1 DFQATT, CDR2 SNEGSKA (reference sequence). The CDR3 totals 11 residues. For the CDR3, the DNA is TGCAGTGCTAGTAGGCAAGCTGAAGCTTTCTTT. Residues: CSASRQAEAFF.

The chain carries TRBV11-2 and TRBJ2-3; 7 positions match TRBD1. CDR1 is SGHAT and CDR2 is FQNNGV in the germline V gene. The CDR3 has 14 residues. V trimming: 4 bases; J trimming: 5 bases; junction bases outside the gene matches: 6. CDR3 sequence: CASSSTGVGDTQYF. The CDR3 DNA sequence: TGTGCCAGCAGCTCAACAGGGGTTGGAGATACGCAGTATTTT.

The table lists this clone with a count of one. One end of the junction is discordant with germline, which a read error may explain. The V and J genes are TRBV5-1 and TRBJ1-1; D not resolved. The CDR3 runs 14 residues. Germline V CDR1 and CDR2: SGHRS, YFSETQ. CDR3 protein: CASSLGWDGTEAFF. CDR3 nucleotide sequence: TGCGCCAGCAGTTTGGGGTGGGATGGCACTGAAGCTTTCTTT.

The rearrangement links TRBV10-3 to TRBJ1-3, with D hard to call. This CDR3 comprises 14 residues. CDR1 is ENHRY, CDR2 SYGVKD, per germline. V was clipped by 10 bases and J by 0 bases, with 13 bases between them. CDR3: CATTAQFSGNTIYF. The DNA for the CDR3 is TGTGCCACCACAGCGCAGTTCTCTGGAAACACCATATATTTT.